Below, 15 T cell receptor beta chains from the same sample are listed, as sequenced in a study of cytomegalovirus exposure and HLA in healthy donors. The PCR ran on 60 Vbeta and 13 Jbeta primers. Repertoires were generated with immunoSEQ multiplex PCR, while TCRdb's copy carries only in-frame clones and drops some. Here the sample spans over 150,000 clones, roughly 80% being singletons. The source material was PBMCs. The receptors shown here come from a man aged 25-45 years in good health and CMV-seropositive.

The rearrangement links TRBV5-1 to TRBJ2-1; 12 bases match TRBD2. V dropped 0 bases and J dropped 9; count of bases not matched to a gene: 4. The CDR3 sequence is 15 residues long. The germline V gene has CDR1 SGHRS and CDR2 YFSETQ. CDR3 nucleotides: TGCGCCAGCAGCTTGGTGACTAGCGGGAGTCCTGAGCAGTTCTTC. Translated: CASSLVTSGSPEQFF. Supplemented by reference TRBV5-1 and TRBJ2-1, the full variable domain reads KAGVTQTPRYLIKTRGQQVTLSCSPISGHRSVSWYQQTPGQGLQFLFEYFSETQRNKGNFPGRFSGRQFSNSRSEMNVSTLELGDSALYLCASSLVTSGSPEQFFGPGTRLTVL.

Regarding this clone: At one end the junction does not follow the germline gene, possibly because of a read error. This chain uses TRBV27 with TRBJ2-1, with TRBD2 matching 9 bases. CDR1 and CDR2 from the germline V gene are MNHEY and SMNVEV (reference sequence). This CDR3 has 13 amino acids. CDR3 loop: CTSGRPLYNEQFF. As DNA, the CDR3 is TGTACCAGCGGGAGGCCACTTTACAATGAGCAGTTCTTC.

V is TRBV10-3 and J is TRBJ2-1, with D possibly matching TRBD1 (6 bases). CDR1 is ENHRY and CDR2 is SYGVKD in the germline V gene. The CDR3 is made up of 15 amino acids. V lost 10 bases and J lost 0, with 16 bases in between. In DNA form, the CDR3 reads TGTGCCACATGCGACAGGCCGAGCTCCTACAATGAGCAGTTCTTC. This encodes CATCDRPSSYNEQFF.

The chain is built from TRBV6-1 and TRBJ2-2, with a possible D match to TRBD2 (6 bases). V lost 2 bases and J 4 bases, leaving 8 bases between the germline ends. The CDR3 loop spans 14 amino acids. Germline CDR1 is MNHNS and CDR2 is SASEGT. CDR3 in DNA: TGTGCCAGCAGTGAATCGGGGGTCACCGGGGAGCTGTTTTTT. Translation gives CASSESGVTGELFF.

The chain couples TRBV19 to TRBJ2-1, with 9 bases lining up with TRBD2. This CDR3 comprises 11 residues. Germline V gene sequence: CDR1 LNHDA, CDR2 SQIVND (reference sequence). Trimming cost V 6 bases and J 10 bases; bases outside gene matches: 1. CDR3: CASRTSGEQFF. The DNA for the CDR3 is TGTGCCAGTAGGACTAGCGGAGAGCAGTTCTTC.

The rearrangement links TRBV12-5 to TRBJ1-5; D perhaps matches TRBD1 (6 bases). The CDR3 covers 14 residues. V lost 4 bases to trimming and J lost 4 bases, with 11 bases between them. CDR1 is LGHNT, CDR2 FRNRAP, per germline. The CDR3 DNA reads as TGTGCTAGTGGTTCGACACAGGGAAATCAGCCCCAGCATTTT. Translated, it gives CASGSTQGNQPQHF.

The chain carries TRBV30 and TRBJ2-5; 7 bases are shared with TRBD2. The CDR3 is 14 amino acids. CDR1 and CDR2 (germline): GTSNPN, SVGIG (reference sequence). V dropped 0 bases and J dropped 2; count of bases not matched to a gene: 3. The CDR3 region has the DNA TGTGCCTGGAGTGTCCAGCGGGGACAAGAGACCCAGTACTTC. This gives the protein CAWSVQRGQETQYF. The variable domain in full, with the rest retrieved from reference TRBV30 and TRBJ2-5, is SQTIHQWPATLVQPVGSPLSLECTVEGTSNPNLYWYRQAAGRGLQLLFYSVGIGQISSEVPQNLSASRPQDRQFILSSKKLLLSDSGFYLCAWSVQRGQETQYFGPGTRLLVL.

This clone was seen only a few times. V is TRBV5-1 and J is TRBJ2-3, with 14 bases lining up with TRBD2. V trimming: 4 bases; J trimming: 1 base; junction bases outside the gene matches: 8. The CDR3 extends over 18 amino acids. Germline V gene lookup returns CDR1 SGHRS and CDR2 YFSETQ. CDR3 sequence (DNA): TGCGCCAGCAGCCCTGGACTAGCGGGAGGCTCAGGCACAGATACGCAGTATTTT. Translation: CASSPGLAGGSGTDTQYF.

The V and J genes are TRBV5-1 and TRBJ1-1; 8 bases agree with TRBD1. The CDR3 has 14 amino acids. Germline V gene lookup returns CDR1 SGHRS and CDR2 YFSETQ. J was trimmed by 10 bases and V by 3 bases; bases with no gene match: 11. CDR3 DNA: TGCGCCAGCAGCTCGGACCCGACAGGGGCAGGAGCTTTCTTT. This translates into CASSSDPTGAGAFF.

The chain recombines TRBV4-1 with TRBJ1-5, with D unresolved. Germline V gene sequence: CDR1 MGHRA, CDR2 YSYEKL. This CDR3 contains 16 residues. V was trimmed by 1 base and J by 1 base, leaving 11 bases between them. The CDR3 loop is CASSQGVSRSNQPQHF. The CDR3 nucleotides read TGCGCCAGCAGCCAAGGCGTGTCCCGGAGCAATCAGCCCCAGCATTTT.

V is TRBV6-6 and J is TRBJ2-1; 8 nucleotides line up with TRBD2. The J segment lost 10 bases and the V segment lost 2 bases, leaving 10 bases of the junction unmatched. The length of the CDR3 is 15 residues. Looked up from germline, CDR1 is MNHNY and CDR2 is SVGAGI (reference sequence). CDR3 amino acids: CASSYRVAGSGEQFF. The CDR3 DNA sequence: TGTGCCAGCAGTTACAGGGTAGCGGGGAGCGGGGAGCAGTTCTTC.

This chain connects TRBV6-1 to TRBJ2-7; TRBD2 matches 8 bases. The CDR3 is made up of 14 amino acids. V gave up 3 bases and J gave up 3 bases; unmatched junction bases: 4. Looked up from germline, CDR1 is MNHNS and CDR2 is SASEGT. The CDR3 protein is CASSEREVGYEQYF. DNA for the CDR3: TGTGCCAGCAGTGAGCGGGAGGTGGGCTACGAGCAGTACTTC.

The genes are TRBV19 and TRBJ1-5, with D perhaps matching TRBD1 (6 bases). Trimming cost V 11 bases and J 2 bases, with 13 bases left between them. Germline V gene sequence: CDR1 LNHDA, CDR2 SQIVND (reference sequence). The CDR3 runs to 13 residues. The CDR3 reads CAGGGSGNQPQHF. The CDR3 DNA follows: TGTGCCGGGGGCGGCTCGGGCAATCAGCCCCAGCATTTT.

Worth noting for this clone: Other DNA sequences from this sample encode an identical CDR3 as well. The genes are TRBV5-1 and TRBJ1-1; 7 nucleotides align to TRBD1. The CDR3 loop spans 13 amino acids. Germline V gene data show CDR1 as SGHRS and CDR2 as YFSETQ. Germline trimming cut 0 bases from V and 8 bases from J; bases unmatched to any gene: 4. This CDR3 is CASSLEGAGEAFF. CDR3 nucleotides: TGCGCCAGCAGCTTGGAGGGGGCAGGGGAAGCTTTCTTT.

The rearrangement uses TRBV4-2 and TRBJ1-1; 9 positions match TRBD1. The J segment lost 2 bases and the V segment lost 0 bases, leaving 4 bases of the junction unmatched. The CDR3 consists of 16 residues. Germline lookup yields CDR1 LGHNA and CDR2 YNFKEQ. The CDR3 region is CASSQELGQGNTEAFF. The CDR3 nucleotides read TGTGCCAGCAGCCAAGAACTGGGACAGGGTAACACTGAAGCTTTCTTT.